The T cell receptor (beta chain) under discussion was sequenced for a study of early T cells in non-severe SARS-CoV-2 infection. Attachment of unique molecular identifiers to individual cDNA molecules was performed. TCRdb used MiXCR to reprocess the 5' RACE reads, holding one entry per CDR3 protein. Here the sample spans 55,000 to 80,000 distinct CDR3 sequences, approximately 10% being singletons. The table lists this clonotype with a few counts. What it binds is unknown. In germline, CDR1 is LNHNV, CDR2 YYDKDF (reference sequence). Trimming removed 7 bases from V and 6 bases from J; junction bases left unmatched: 0. This CDR3 comprises 12 residues. Study-wide results and limits: Private and CD4 specificities were missed by VDJdb matching, skewed to anti-spike CD8.

The material sequenced was whole blood. This sequence was found in an adult who was a healthcare worker with PCR-confirmed SARS-CoV-2 infection or an uninfected control (not recorded which). The chain recombines TRBV15 with TRBJ2-3, with TRBD2 matching 11 bases. CDR3 bases: TGTGCCACCACTAGCGGGAGGGATACGCAGTATTTT. Translated, it gives CATTSGRDTQYF.